A selection of T cell receptor gamma chains follows, all from one sample in a study of Vδ1+ human thymocytes. TCRdb re-analyzed the multiplex PCR reads via CATT. This table holds approximately 20,000 gamma-chain clones, roughly 15% found once. Specimen: Vdelta1+ gamma-delta thymocytes from the thymus. These receptors came from a child in the first two years of life who had congenital heart surgery. Each CDR3 is given with its conserved first and last residue. The order of the fields is J gene, V gene, clone size, CDR3 protein, CDR3 DNA. Clone size is not always given. Where it is, it says once, few, many or a class for expanded clones.

TRGJP1 | TRGV9 | few | CALWEVQAGGWFKIF | TGTGCCTTGTGGGAGGTGCAGGCGGGGGGTTGGTTCAAGATATTT
TRGJP1 | TRGV5 | . | CATWDRLPTGWFKIF | TGTGCCACCTGGGACAGGCTTCCCACTGGTTGGTTCAAGATATTT
TRGJ1/TRGJ2 | TRGV8 | few | CATWDSYYYKKLF | TGTGCCACCTGGGATAGCTATTATTATAAGAAACTCTTT
TRGJ1/TRGJ2 | TRGV2 | few | CATWDGPLDPNYKKLF | TGTGCCACCTGGGACGGGCCCCTAGACCCGAATTATAAGAAACTCTTT
TRGJP2 | TRGV2 | . | CATWDEGDWIKTF | TGTGCCACCTGGGACGAGGGTGATTGGATCAAGACGTTT
TRGJ1/TRGJ2 | TRGV4 | . | CATWNGPPYYKKLF | TGTGCCACCTGGAATGGGCCCCCGTATTATAAGAAACTCTTT
TRGJ1/TRGJ2 | TRGV2 | . | CATWDGRGREANYYKKLF | TGTGCCACCTGGGACGGCCGAGGGCGGGAGGCCAATTATTATAAGAAACTCTTT
TRGJ1/TRGJ2 | TRGV5 | few | CATWGTTSSYKKLF | TGTGCCACCTGGGGTACTACAAGTTCATATAAGAAACTCTTT
TRGJP2 | TRGV4 | . | CATPYSSDWIKTF | TGTGCCACCCCCTATAGTAGTGATTGGATCAAGACGTTT
TRGJ1/TRGJ2 | TRGV2 | . | CATWDGSNYYKKLF | TGTGCCACCTGGGACGGGTCCAATTATTATAAGAAACTCTTT
TRGJP2 | TRGV4 | . | CATSNDWIKTF | TGTGCCACCTCGAATGATTGGATCAAGACGTTT
TRGJ1/TRGJ2 | TRGV9 | medium-sized | CALWEANFSYKKLF | TGTGCCTTGTGGGAGGCGAATTTTTCCTATAAGAAACTCTTT
TRGJ1/TRGJ2 | TRGV4 | few | CATWNIGKLF | TGTGCCACCTGGAATATTGGGAAACTCTTT
TRGJ1/TRGJ2 | TRGV8 | . | CATWDLEFNYKKLF | TGTGCCACCTGGGATTTGGAGTTCAATTATAAGAAACTCTTT